The 14 T cell receptor beta chains below were found in one sample sequenced in a study of T cells after yellow fever vaccination. TCRdb re-called the 5' RACE reads through MiXCR, storing one row per CDR3 protein. The table shows around 310,000 distinct CDR3 sequences, with 3% to 4.5% occurring only once. The sequences come from PBMCs, collected on the day of the yellow fever booster vaccination. The receptors were gathered from a man aged 18 to 29 who received the YFV17D yellow fever vaccine.

This clonotype was seen at least ten times. The rearrangement uses TRBV4-2 and TRBJ1-1, with TRBD1 as a possible D gene (5 bases). This CDR3 region has 15 residues. Trimming took 3 bases from V and 2 from J, leaving 13 bases between them. Germline V CDR1 and CDR2: LGHNA, YNFKEQ. The DNA for the CDR3 is TGTGCCAGCAGCCATGGAGGGGTTAGTAACACTGAAGCTTTCTTT. It yields the protein CASSHGGVSNTEAFF.

This sequence joins TRBV4-1 and TRBJ1-2; D gene ambiguous. CDR1 MGHRA and CDR2 YSYEKL come from the germline V gene. The CDR3 covers 13 residues. V was cut by 0 bases and J by 5 bases, with 7 bases left in between. The CDR3 DNA reads TGCGCCAGCAGCCAAGACCCCCCTTATGGCTACACCTTC. Its protein is CASSQDPPYGYTF.

This clonotype was observed at least ten times. The V and J genes are TRBV7-2 and TRBJ1-2; no firm D call. The CDR3 has 15 residues. Trimming took off 2 bases at V and 0 bases at J, with 10 bases between the two ends. Germline V gene lookup returns CDR1 SGHTA and CDR2 FQGNSA. DNA for the CDR3: TGTGCCAGCAGCTTAACTGGGTCGGCTAACTATGGCTACACCTTC. Translation gives CASSLTGSANYGYTF.

This clonotype occurred a few times. V usage is TRBV12-3 or TRBV12-4 and J usage is TRBJ1-5, with D unclear. There are 13 residues in the CDR3. Trimming pared 1 base from V and 5 bases from J, leaving 6 bases between. The CDR3 region is CASSLVRDQPQHF. Written as DNA, the CDR3 is TGTGCCAGCAGTTTAGTGAGGGATCAGCCCCAGCATTTT.

In this sample, this clonotype turned up a few times. The chain uses TRBV6-1 and TRBJ2-7; D remains ambiguous. The length of the CDR3 is 15 residues. The germline V gene has CDR1 MNHNS and CDR2 SASEGT. Deletions cut 0 bases from V and 2 bases from J, with 11 bases between. The CDR3 region has the DNA TGTGCCAGCAGTGAAGCCTTTGGACGGGCCTACGAGCAGTACTTC. Its protein product is CASSEAFGRAYEQYF.

The V gene is TRBV19, the J gene TRBJ2-2; possible D gene TRBD1, 6 bases. V was pared by 11 bases and J by 1 base, with 20 bases between. Germline CDR1 reads LNHDA; CDR2 reads SQIVND (reference sequence). The CDR3 length is 16 residues. CDR3 DNA: TGTGCCTGTACCCTATCAGGGGCGGGGAACACCGGGGAGCTGTTTTTT. Translating gives CACTLSGAGNTGELFF.

Ten or more counts support this clonotype. This chain connects TRBV7-2 to TRBJ2-5; D is possibly TRBD1 (5 bases). The germline V gene has CDR1 SGHTA and CDR2 FQGNSA. Trimming removed 5 bases from V and 3 bases from J, with 7 bases in between. This CDR3 contains 12 residues. The DNA of the CDR3 is TGTGCCAGCAGCCAGGGAAAAGAGACCCAGTACTTC. Amino acid sequence: CASSQGKETQYF.

This clonotype has at least ten counts. The J gene is TRBJ2-4, the V gene TRBV6-2 or TRBV6-3; TRBD2 might be the D (5 bases). Germline assignment: CDR1 MNHEY and CDR2 SVGEGT. CDR3 size: 16 residues. The ends were cut back, 4 bases at V and 0 bases at J, with 13 bases in the middle. This chain's CDR3 is CASSSWTVLAKNIQYF. CDR3 nucleotide sequence: TGTGCCAGCAGTTCCTGGACTGTACTAGCCAAAAACATTCAGTACTTC.

The table lists this clonotype with many counts. This sequence joins TRBV7-2 and TRBJ2-7; tentatively, D is TRBD1 or TRBD2 (5 bases each). Germline values: CDR1 SGHTA, CDR2 FQGNSA. The CDR3 has 16 amino acids. V lost 1 base and J lost 3, with 16 bases in between. CDR3 nucleotides: TGTGCCAGCAGCTTAGGGGGGACGGTTATAGGCTACGAGCAGTACTTC. Residues: CASSLGGTVIGYEQYF. The entire variable domain, with the rest obtained from reference TRBV7-2 and TRBJ2-7, is as follows: GAGVSQSPSNKVTEKGKDVELRCDPISGHTALYWYRQSLGQGLEFLIYFQGNSAPDKSGLPSDRFSAERTGGSVSTLTIQRTQQEDSAVYLCASSLGGTVIGYEQYFGPGTRLTVT.

This clonotype appeared a few times. This chain links TRBV27 with TRBJ1-2; D not resolved. Germline V gene sequence: CDR1 MNHEY, CDR2 SMNVEV (reference sequence). Trimming left V 3 bases short and J 0 bases short, with 5 bases between. This CDR3 contains 13 residues. The CDR3 reads CASSFAANYGYTF. DNA of the CDR3: TGTGCCAGCAGTTTCGCAGCTAACTATGGCTACACCTTC.

This clonotype was detected only a few times. Here the CDR3 DNA reads TGCGCCAGCAGCCATGCCCTCCGTCGGGACAGCCAAGAGACCCAGTACTTC. This encodes CASSHALRRDSQETQYF. V usage is TRBV4-1 and J usage is TRBJ2-5, with 7 bases aligning to TRBD1. With 3 bases clipped from V and 1 base from J, the junction kept 11 bases outside the gene matches. The length of the CDR3 is 17 residues. Germline loops: CDR1 MGHRA, CDR2 YSYEKL.

This clonotype was seen many times. This sequence joins TRBV7-9 and TRBJ2-5, with 7 nucleotides matching TRBD1. Germline-derived CDR1 and CDR2 are SEHNR and FQNEAQ (reference sequence). The ends lost 4 bases at V and 2 bases at J; junction bases unmatched: 4. The CDR3 length is 14 residues. In DNA, the CDR3 is TGTGCCAGCAGCTCAGGACAGGTTCAAGAGACCCAGTACTTC. It codes for CASSSGQVQETQYF.

The chain couples TRBV4-2 to TRBJ1-6, with D perhaps matching TRBD1 (6 bases). V shed 4 bases and J shed 11 bases, with 15 bases lying between them. There are 14 residues in the CDR3. The germline V gene encodes CDR1 LGHNA and CDR2 YNFKEQ. DNA for the CDR3: TGTGCCAGCAGCCCTGGGGCAGGGGCTGCACCCCTCCACTTT. Translating it yields CASSPGAGAAPLHF.

This clonotype was detected a few times. The chain has TRBV6-6 and TRBJ2-5; perhaps TRBD1 as D (5 bases). V was shortened by 2 bases and J by 1 base, with 14 bases between the two germline ends. Germline V gene data show CDR1 as MNHNY and CDR2 as SVGAGI (reference sequence). The CDR3 consists of 16 residues. CDR3 amino acids: CASSYASHRSQETQYF. The CDR3 DNA is TGTGCCAGCAGTTACGCGAGTCACAGGTCCCAAGAGACCCAGTACTTC.